The subject of this entry is one T cell receptor (beta chain). As yet, its antigen is unknown. These data come from a study of cytomegalovirus exposure and HLA in healthy donors. Study-wide findings and caveats: Likely technical artifact: a cluster of highly shared sequence variants.

The PCR employed 60 Vbeta primers together with 13 Jbeta primers. Sequencing used immunoSEQ multiplex PCR; TCRdb keeps in-frame clones, though not all of them. The sample carries about 160,000 clones, around 79% recorded once. From germline, CDR1 is MNHEY and CDR2 SMNVEV (reference sequence). Between the trimmed V and J ends, which lost 5 bases and 6 bases, there was a span of 17 bases. The CDR3 contains 14 residues. The TCR sequence derives from a woman aged 50 to 60 in good health and CMV-seropositive. The chain is built from TRBV27 and TRBJ2-7, with D tentatively TRBD1 (6 bases). The specimen was PBMCs. Here the CDR3 DNA reads TGTGCCAGCAGTCCCGGGACAACGGGCCTCGAGCAGTACTTC. Its translation: CASSPGTTGLEQYF.